What follows are 2 T cell receptor beta chains derived from one specimen sequenced in a study of PD-1 blockade in classical Hodgkin lymphoma (dated by TCRdb to about 2020). Libraries were prepared through the immunoSEQ multiplex PCR assay. TCRdb took this table from immuneACCESS and kept in-frame rearrangements with V and J called. Such tables lack part of the clones; where checked against another copy, unresolved V genes explain under half of the gap, and the rest is unexplained. This sample is represented by about 9,000 clones; roughly 84% of them were singletons. The top ten clonotypes cover roughly 12% of the sample. The sample's time point label, decoded: cycle 1 day 1 (C1D1), immediately before nivolumab initiation. All trial patients had relapsed after autologous stem cell transplantation, with cohorts A, B and C differing in prior brentuximab vedotin exposure. A Miltenyi CD4+ T cell isolation kit was used for magnetic negative selection to purify CD4+ T cells from thawed PBMCs.

The source was CD4+ T cells from blood, collected at baseline. All receptors come from a human donor with classical Hodgkin lymphoma.

The gene calls are TRBV19 and TRBJ2-5; D is perhaps TRBD2 (6 bases). Trimming took 6 bases from V and 5 from J, leaving 13 bases between them. CDR3 length: 13 amino acids. The germline V gene encodes CDR1 LNHDA and CDR2 SQIVND (reference sequence). In nucleotides, the CDR3 is TGTGCCAGTAGCGCGGGACTCCAGGAGACCCAGTACTTC. Translating it yields CASSAGLQETQYF.

This clone was seen only a few times. V usage is TRBV10-3 and J usage is TRBJ2-5; D gene ambiguous. This CDR3 is built from 13 residues. Between the trimmed V and J ends, which lost 2 bases and 5 bases, there was a span of 9 bases. Germline CDR1 ENHRY, CDR2 SYGVKD. CDR3 protein: CAISERVSETQYF. Written as DNA, the CDR3 is TGTGCCATCAGTGAGAGGGTTTCGGAGACCCAGTACTTC.